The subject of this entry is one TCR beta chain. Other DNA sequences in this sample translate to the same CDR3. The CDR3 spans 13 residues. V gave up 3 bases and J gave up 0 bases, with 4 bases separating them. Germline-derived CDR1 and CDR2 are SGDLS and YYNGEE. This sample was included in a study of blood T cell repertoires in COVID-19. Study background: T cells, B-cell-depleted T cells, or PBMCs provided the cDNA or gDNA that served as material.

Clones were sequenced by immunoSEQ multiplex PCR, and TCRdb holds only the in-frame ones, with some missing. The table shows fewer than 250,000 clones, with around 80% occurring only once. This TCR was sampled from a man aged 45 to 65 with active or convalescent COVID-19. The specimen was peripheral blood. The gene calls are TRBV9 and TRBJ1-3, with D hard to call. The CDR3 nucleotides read TGTGCCAGCAGCGCTTACTCTGGAAACACCATATATTTT. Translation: CASSAYSGNTIYF.